This TCR beta chain emerged from a study of vaccination effects on CD4 cells after COVID-19. Subsequent to a culture period of roughly 11 days, CD4+ T cells were isolated. All study participants received two doses of BNT162b2 or mRNA-1273 vaccine. Nobody among the vaccine recipients had prior SARS-CoV-2 infection (nucleocapsid antibodies were negative). Fresh IL-2-containing medium replaced half the medium on days 3 and 7. Comment on this clone: The antigen remains unidentified.

Libraries were prepared by immunoSEQ multiplex PCR; TCRdb keeps only in-frame clonotypes and omits some of them. The profile shows about 45,000 clones, approximately 70% of them singletons. CDR3 length: 16 amino acids. The J segment lost 5 bases and the V segment lost 0 bases, leaving 6 bases of the junction unmatched. CDR1 MNHEY and CDR2 SVGAGI come from the germline V gene. Study-wide results and caveats: Marked clonal contraction was seen late after vaccination (in both infection- and vaccine-induced clones).

The J gene is TRBJ1-4, the V gene TRBV6-5; 7 nucleotides line up with TRBD1. The sample was CD4+ T cells from PBMCs cultured without peptide, taken after COVID-19 vaccination. The TCR sequence derives from a human donor who received a COVID-19 vaccine. The CDR3 sequence: CASSYSGATGNEKLFF. In nucleotides, the CDR3 is TGTGCCAGCAGTTACTCGGGGGCGACAGGGAATGAAAAACTGTTTTTT.